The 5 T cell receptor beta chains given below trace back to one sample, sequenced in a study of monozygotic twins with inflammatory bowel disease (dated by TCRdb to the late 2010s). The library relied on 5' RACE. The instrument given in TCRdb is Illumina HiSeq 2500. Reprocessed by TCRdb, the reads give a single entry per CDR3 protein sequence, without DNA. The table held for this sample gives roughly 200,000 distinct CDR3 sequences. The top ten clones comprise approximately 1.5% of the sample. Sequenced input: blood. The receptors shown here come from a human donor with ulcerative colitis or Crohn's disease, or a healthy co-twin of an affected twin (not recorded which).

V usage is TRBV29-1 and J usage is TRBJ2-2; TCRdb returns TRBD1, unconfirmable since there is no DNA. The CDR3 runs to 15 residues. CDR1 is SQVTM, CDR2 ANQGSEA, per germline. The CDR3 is CSVLGGRGKAGELFF.

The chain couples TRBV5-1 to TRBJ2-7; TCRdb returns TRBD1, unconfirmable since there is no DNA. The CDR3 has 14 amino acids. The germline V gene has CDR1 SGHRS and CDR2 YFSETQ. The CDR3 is CASSFTGYSYEQYF.

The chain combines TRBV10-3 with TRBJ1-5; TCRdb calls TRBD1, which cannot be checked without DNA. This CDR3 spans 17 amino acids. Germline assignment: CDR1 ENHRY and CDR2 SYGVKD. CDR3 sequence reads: CAISGSGTGVGVQPQHF.

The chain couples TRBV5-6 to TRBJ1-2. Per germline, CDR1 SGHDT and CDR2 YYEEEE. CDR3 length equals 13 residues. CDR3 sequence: CASSSHEVYGYTF. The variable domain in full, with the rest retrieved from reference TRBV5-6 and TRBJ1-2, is DAGVTQSPTHLIKTRGQQVTLRCSPKSGHDTVSWYQQALGQGPQFIFQYYEEEERQRGNFPDRFSGHQFPNYSSELNVNALLLGDSALYLCASSSHEVYGYTFGSGTRLTVV.

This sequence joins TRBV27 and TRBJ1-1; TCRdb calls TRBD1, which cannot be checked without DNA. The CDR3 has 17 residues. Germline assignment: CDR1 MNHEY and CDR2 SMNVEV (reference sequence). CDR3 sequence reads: CASSLSIGQGGGTEAFF.